This is a list of T cell receptor beta chains from one sample in a study of cytomegalovirus exposure and HLA in healthy donors. Profiled with immunoSEQ multiplex PCR; TCRdb holds only in-frame clones, not every one. This table has 55,000 to 65,000 clones, 90% to 96% appearing once. Sequencing was done on a sample of PBMCs. The receptor source for this set is a young man in good health and CMV-seronegative. CDR3s include the opening cysteine and the closing phenylalanine or tryptophan. A D gene is named only where the DNA matches it firmly. A clone size is listed for some rows: how often the clone was seen (once, few, many), or a class if it is expanded.

CDR3 DNA: TGCGCCAGCAGCGATGAGGAGGGCACTGAAGCTTTCTTT
CDR3 protein: CASSDEEGTEAFF
V gene: TRBV4-1
D gene: NA
clone size: NA
J gene: TRBJ1-1

CDR3 DNA: TGTGCCAGCCATACCGGGACAGGGCACTATGGCTACACCTTC
CDR3 protein: CASHTGTGHYGYTF
V gene: TRBV6-5
D gene: TRBD1
clone size: NA
J gene: TRBJ1-2

CDR3 DNA: TGTGCCACCAGCAGTCGGGGGGGCCCATACTACGAGCAGTACTTC
CDR3 protein: CATSSRGGPYYEQYF
V gene: TRBV15
D gene: TRBD2
clone size: NA
J gene: TRBJ2-7

CDR3 DNA: TGCGCCAGCAGTGAGTTGAAGAGCGGGAGAAAAGAGACCCAGTACTTC
CDR3 protein: CASSELKSGRKETQYF
V gene: TRBV10-1
D gene: TRBD2
clone size: NA
J gene: TRBJ2-5

CDR3 DNA: TGTGCCAGCAGCTCAGGACTAGCGGGACAGGGTGAGCAGTTCTTC
CDR3 protein: CASSSGLAGQGEQFF
V gene: TRBV11-2
D gene: TRBD2
clone size: NA
J gene: TRBJ2-1

CDR3 DNA: TGTGCCAGCTCACCACCAAAGGCGGGAGGGATTAATGAGCAGTTCTTC
CDR3 protein: CASSPPKAGGINEQFF
V gene: TRBV18
D gene: TRBD2
clone size: NA
J gene: TRBJ2-1

CDR3 DNA: TGTGCCAGCAGCTCAACTAGCGGGCCTTTACCTCCCTACGAGCAGTACTTC
CDR3 protein: CASSSTSGPLPPYEQYF
V gene: TRBV5-6
D gene: TRBD2
clone size: NA
J gene: TRBJ2-7

CDR3 DNA: TGTGCCACCAGTCGGGTGAAAGGCTGGGAGTACGAGCAGTACTTC
CDR3 protein: CATSRVKGWEYEQYF
V gene: TRBV15
D gene: NA
clone size: NA
J gene: TRBJ2-7

CDR3 DNA: TGTGCCAGCAGTTTAACGGGAGGGTCCTACAATGAGCAGTTCTTC
CDR3 protein: CASSLTGGSYNEQFF
V gene: TRBV28
D gene: TRBD2
clone size: NA
J gene: TRBJ2-1

CDR3 DNA: TGTGCCACCTCACTTGGGACAGGGGGATCCGGGGAGCTGTTTTTT
CDR3 protein: CATSLGTGGSGELFF
V gene: TRBV9
D gene: TRBD1
clone size: NA
J gene: TRBJ2-2

CDR3 DNA: TGTGCCAGCAGCAAGGGAGACGAGGACAATGAGCAGTTCTTC
CDR3 protein: CASSKGDEDNEQFF
V gene: TRBV21-1
D gene: NA
clone size: NA
J gene: TRBJ2-1

CDR3 DNA: TGTGCCAGCACCATTAGCGGGTGGTACAATGAGCAGTTCTTC
CDR3 protein: CASTISGWYNEQFF
V gene: TRBV28
D gene: TRBD2
clone size: once
J gene: TRBJ2-1

CDR3 DNA: TGTGCCAGCAGCGAGGGGACAGGGACCTACGAGCAGTACTTC
CDR3 protein: CASSEGTGTYEQYF
V gene: TRBV7-8
D gene: TRBD1
clone size: NA
J gene: TRBJ2-7

CDR3 DNA: TGTGCCAGCAGTGAATCAACCGGGACAGGGGGCAGAGAGACCCAGTACTTC
CDR3 protein: CASSESTGTGGRETQYF
V gene: TRBV25-1
D gene: TRBD1
clone size: NA
J gene: TRBJ2-5

CDR3 DNA: TGCGCCAGCAGCCAAGATCTAACCGGACTAGCGGGAGGGAGTGAGCAGTTCTTC
CDR3 protein: CASSQDLTGLAGGSEQFF
V gene: TRBV4-3
D gene: TRBD2
clone size: once
J gene: TRBJ2-1

CDR3 DNA: TGTGCCACCCGACAATTCGGGGTCTACGAGCAGTACTTC
CDR3 protein: CATRQFGVYEQYF
V gene: TRBV6-1
D gene: NA
clone size: NA
J gene: TRBJ2-7

CDR3 DNA: TGTGCCAGCAGCTTTGGGTCAGGGGATGGAAAACTGTTTTTT
CDR3 protein: CASSFGSGDGKLFF
V gene: TRBV5-4
D gene: NA
clone size: NA
J gene: TRBJ1-4

CDR3 DNA: TGTGCCAGTAGTATTCTGGGGCAGGCCAACACTGAAGCTTTCTTT
CDR3 protein: CASSILGQANTEAFF
V gene: TRBV19
D gene: NA
clone size: NA
J gene: TRBJ1-1

CDR3 DNA: TGTGCCAGCAGCCCCCAGGGGGCGGCCGAAGAGACCCAGTACTTC
CDR3 protein: CASSPQGAAEETQYF
V gene: TRBV9
D gene: TRBD1
clone size: NA
J gene: TRBJ2-5

CDR3 DNA: TGTGCCAGCAGTGAACAGACTAGCGTTAATGAGCAGTTCTTC
CDR3 protein: CASSEQTSVNEQFF
V gene: TRBV7-9
D gene: TRBD2
clone size: NA
J gene: TRBJ2-1

CDR3 DNA: TGTGCCAGCAGTTCGGGACTAGCGGGAGTTCTGGATACGCAGTATTTT
CDR3 protein: CASSSGLAGVLDTQYF
V gene: TRBV28
D gene: TRBD2
clone size: NA
J gene: TRBJ2-3

CDR3 DNA: TGTGCCAGCAGTTTCGACAGTAACTATGGCTACACCTTC
CDR3 protein: CASSFDSNYGYTF
V gene: TRBV7-9
D gene: NA
clone size: NA
J gene: TRBJ1-2

CDR3 DNA: TGTGCCAGCAGCCAAGATGCAGGACAGCGCTCTGGGGCCAACGTCCTGACTTTC
CDR3 protein: CASSQDAGQRSGANVLTF
V gene: TRBV4-2
D gene: NA
clone size: NA
J gene: TRBJ2-6

CDR3 DNA: TGCGCCAGCAGTCCTACTAGCGGCCTTAGCACAGATACGCAGTATTTT
CDR3 protein: CASSPTSGLSTDTQYF
V gene: TRBV4-3
D gene: TRBD2
clone size: NA
J gene: TRBJ2-3

CDR3 DNA: TGTGCCAGCAGTTTGGCTCTCGGACCCGGGACAGGGGTGCTGGGCTACACCTTC
CDR3 protein: CASSLALGPGTGVLGYTF
V gene: TRBV28
D gene: TRBD1
clone size: NA
J gene: TRBJ1-2

CDR3 DNA: TGTGCCAGCAGGCGGACTAGCGGGAGGGAGACCCAGTACTTC
CDR3 protein: CASRRTSGRETQYF
V gene: TRBV28
D gene: TRBD2
clone size: NA
J gene: TRBJ2-5

CDR3 DNA: TGTGCCAGCTCACCACCCTCGGTACTAGATACGCAGTATTTT
CDR3 protein: CASSPPSVLDTQYF
V gene: TRBV18
D gene: NA
clone size: NA
J gene: TRBJ2-3

CDR3 DNA: TGTGCCAGCAGCAACTTTTACGAGCAGTACTTC
CDR3 protein: CASSNFYEQYF
V gene: TRBV7-9
D gene: NA
clone size: NA
J gene: TRBJ2-7

CDR3 DNA: TGTGCCAGCAGCTTAGCGGCGGGAGTTCTCTACGAGCAGTACTTC
CDR3 protein: CASSLAAGVLYEQYF
V gene: TRBV7-2
D gene: TRBD2
clone size: NA
J gene: TRBJ2-7

CDR3 DNA: TGTGCCAGTAGTTGGAATAGGGGTCAGCCCCAGCATTTT
CDR3 protein: CASSWNRGQPQHF
V gene: TRBV19
D gene: NA
clone size: NA
J gene: TRBJ1-5

CDR3 DNA: TGCAGCGTTGACCGGAGTACTCCTGAGCAGTTCTTC
CDR3 protein: CSVDRSTPEQFF
V gene: TRBV29-1
D gene: NA
clone size: NA
J gene: TRBJ2-1

CDR3 DNA: TGCAGCGTTGCAACCGGGACAGGGAGCCTAGGAAATGAGCAGTTCTTC
CDR3 protein: CSVATGTGSLGNEQFF
V gene: TRBV29-1
D gene: TRBD1
clone size: NA
J gene: TRBJ2-1

CDR3 DNA: TGTGCCAGCAGACAAACTAGTGGGTCGGGGAATGAGCAGTTCTTC
CDR3 protein: CASRQTSGSGNEQFF
V gene: TRBV5-4
D gene: NA
clone size: once
J gene: TRBJ2-1

CDR3 DNA: TGTGCCAGCAGCTTAGAAGGGACCGGGGGGTACTTCTACGAGCAGTACTTC
CDR3 protein: CASSLEGTGGYFYEQYF
V gene: TRBV7-2
D gene: TRBD2
clone size: NA
J gene: TRBJ2-7

CDR3 DNA: TGTGCCATCAGTGAGCTTTCAGGGTACCCACCCGGGGAGCTGTTTTTT
CDR3 protein: CAISELSGYPPGELFF
V gene: TRBV10-3
D gene: NA
clone size: NA
J gene: TRBJ2-2

CDR3 DNA: TGTGCCAGCAGTTACTCGGGGGCCCCGCCAGGGGCTTTCTTT
CDR3 protein: CASSYSGAPPGAFF
V gene: TRBV6-5
D gene: NA
clone size: NA
J gene: TRBJ1-1

CDR3 DNA: TGTGCCAGCAGTTTAGTGGACAGTAAGTTCTACGAGCAGTACTTC
CDR3 protein: CASSLVDSKFYEQYF
V gene: TRBV28
D gene: NA
clone size: NA
J gene: TRBJ2-7

CDR3 DNA: TGTGCCAGCAGCTTTTGGGGAACAGGGGAGACCCAGTACTTC
CDR3 protein: CASSFWGTGETQYF
V gene: TRBV11-2
D gene: NA
clone size: NA
J gene: TRBJ2-5

CDR3 DNA: TGTGCCAGCAGTCCGGTCGGCGGCAACACCGGGGAGCTGTTTTTT
CDR3 protein: CASSPVGGNTGELFF
V gene: TRBV6-5
D gene: NA
clone size: NA
J gene: TRBJ2-2

CDR3 DNA: TGTGCCAGCAGCCCAGGAACTAGTATCGGGGAGCTGTTTTTT
CDR3 protein: CASSPGTSIGELFF
V gene: TRBV5-6
D gene: NA
clone size: once
J gene: TRBJ2-2

CDR3 DNA: TGCAGCGTTGTTCCGAGGGATACGCAGTATTTT
CDR3 protein: CSVVPRDTQYF
V gene: TRBV29-1
D gene: NA
clone size: NA
J gene: TRBJ2-3

CDR3 DNA: TGTGCCAGCAGTTTGGACCTAGCGGGAGGAGCCTACGAGCAGTACTTC
CDR3 protein: CASSLDLAGGAYEQYF
V gene: TRBV28
D gene: TRBD2
clone size: NA
J gene: TRBJ2-7

CDR3 DNA: TGCGCCAGCAGCATGGTCGCTGGCCCGAACACCGGGGAGCTGTTTTTT
CDR3 protein: CASSMVAGPNTGELFF
V gene: TRBV5-1
D gene: NA
clone size: NA
J gene: TRBJ2-2

CDR3 DNA: TGCGCCAGCAGCTTGGGGGTTAGCGGAGGAAACACCATATATTTT
CDR3 protein: CASSLGVSGGNTIYF
V gene: TRBV5-1
D gene: NA
clone size: NA
J gene: TRBJ1-3

CDR3 DNA: TGTGCCAGTAGTCCGCGGGAGAACACTGAAGCTTTCTTT
CDR3 protein: CASSPRENTEAFF
V gene: TRBV19
D gene: NA
clone size: NA
J gene: TRBJ1-1

CDR3 DNA: TGTGCCAGCAGCGCTTTTCCCAATCAGCCCCAGCATTTT
CDR3 protein: CASSAFPNQPQHF
V gene: TRBV9
D gene: NA
clone size: NA
J gene: TRBJ1-5

CDR3 DNA: TGTGCCAGCAGCTTAGGGCTAGCTGACAATGAGCAGTTCTTC
CDR3 protein: CASSLGLADNEQFF
V gene: TRBV7-9
D gene: NA
clone size: NA
J gene: TRBJ2-1

CDR3 DNA: TGTGCCAGTAGCATAACTAGCGGGAAACTAAATGAGCAGTTCTTC
CDR3 protein: CASSITSGKLNEQFF
V gene: TRBV19
D gene: TRBD2
clone size: NA
J gene: TRBJ2-1

CDR3 DNA: TGCGCCAGCAGCTACGAGGGCACCTACGAGCAGTACTTC
CDR3 protein: CASSYEGTYEQYF
V gene: TRBV5-1
D gene: NA
clone size: NA
J gene: TRBJ2-7

CDR3 DNA: TGTGCCAGCAGCGTAGCTACAGGGAGCAACGAGCAGTACTTC
CDR3 protein: CASSVATGSNEQYF
V gene: TRBV9
D gene: NA
clone size: NA
J gene: TRBJ2-7